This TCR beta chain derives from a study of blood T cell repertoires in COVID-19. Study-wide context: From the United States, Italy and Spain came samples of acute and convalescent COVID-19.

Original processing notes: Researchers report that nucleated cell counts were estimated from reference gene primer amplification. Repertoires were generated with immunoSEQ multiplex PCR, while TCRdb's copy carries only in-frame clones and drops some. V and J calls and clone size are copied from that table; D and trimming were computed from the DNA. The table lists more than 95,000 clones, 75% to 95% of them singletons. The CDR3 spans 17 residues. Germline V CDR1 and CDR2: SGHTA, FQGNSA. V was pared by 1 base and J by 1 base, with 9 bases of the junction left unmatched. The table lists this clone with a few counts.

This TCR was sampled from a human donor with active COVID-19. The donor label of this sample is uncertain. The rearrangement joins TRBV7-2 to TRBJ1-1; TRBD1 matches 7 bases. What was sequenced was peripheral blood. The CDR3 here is CASSLEGGQVKNTEAFF. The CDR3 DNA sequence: TGTGCCAGCAGCTTAGAGGGAGGACAGGTTAAGAACACTGAAGCTTTCTTT.